This record looks at one T cell receptor (beta chain) sequence and its context. Antigen: not known. For the second PCR, which ran for about 6 to 11 cycles, a sample-barcoded 5' primer and a J-beta primer mix were used. Via MiXCR, TCRdb re-called the 5' RACE reads, giving one row per CDR3 protein. Here the sample spans 270,000 or so distinct CDR3 sequences, 27% being singletons. These data come from a study of blood T cells in healthy people across ages. Findings and limits, study-wide: Age showed a roughly linear inverse relationship with TCR beta diversity per million T cells.

The CDR3 contains 17 residues. The V gene's germline CDR1 is LGHNA and CDR2 YNFKEQ. This receptor was identified in a woman aged 70 to 79 in good health. Sequencing was done on a sample of blood. The rearrangement links TRBV4-2 to TRBJ2-1; 7 bases map to TRBD2. The DNA end lines up better with TRBJ2-7; the J call may be wrong. The CDR3 DNA sequence: TGTGCCAGCAGCCAAGAATCGGTGTCTTCTAGCGGCCACGAGCAGTACTTC. Translated: CASSQESVSSSGHEQYF.